This T cell receptor (beta chain) was recovered during a study of blood T cell repertoires in COVID-19 (dated by TCRdb to about 2020). A note on the overall study: The collaborator samples originated in the United States, Italy and Spain and spanned the acute and convalescent phases of COVID-19. A freely available public database, intended as a resource for researchers studying the immune response to SARS-CoV-2, is where the repertoires were released. The dataset comprised deeply sampled blood TCRbeta repertoires from subjects exposed to, actively infected with, or recovered from COVID-19. Samples came from the ongoing ImmuneRACE study (first 160 participants) plus 1,254 subjects from 6 global collaborators. The material from the prospective study consisted of cDNA or gDNA derived from T cells, B-cell-depleted T cells, or PBMCs. Where available, HLA class I and class II types were obtained from metadata supplied by the sample provider rather than from assay-based typing. Sample metadata almost always included a de-identified subject ID, COVID-19 status, age in years and sex.

In the germline V gene, CDR1 corresponds to SGHTA and CDR2 to FQGNSA. Germline trimming: 6 bases from V, 3 bases from J; junction bases outside gene matches: 9. The CDR3 goes from the cysteine to the phenylalanine over 15 residues. Here the CDR3 DNA is all that survives: 45 bases in frame from base 1. Broader findings and caveats from the paper: The quantity of clinical and demographic metadata differed by source and by participant and was supplied without curation.

Samples from volunteer blood donors who had recovered from COVID-19 were contributed by a second Seattle source. The collaborating institutions used their own protocols to collect whole blood in K2EDTA tubes. For TCRbeta analysis, collaborators shipped samples as frozen whole blood, isolated PBMCs, or DNA extracted from either of those sample types. TCRbeta CDR3 regions were amplified from genomic DNA using the immunoSEQ Assay, a bias-controlled multiplex PCR. In the paper's pipeline: Nucleated cell counts per sample were estimated from amplification of reference gene primers within the assay. To quantify the absolute abundance of each unique TCRbeta CDR3 rearrangement, sequence reads were collapsed and filtered. For each sample, productive Simpson clonality was calculated as the square root of Simpson's diversity index across productive rearrangements. TCRdb holds this immuneACCESS table with in-frame rearrangements only. Some clones are missing; in checked studies, unresolved V genes explain under half, and the rest has no known cause. That table furnishes V, J and clone size, whereas the DNA furnished D and trimming. The sample table records nearly 350,000 clones; 91% of these occur just once. Jointly, the top ten make up around 3.5% of the sample.

This clone has at least ten counts. Its cognate antigen has yet to be identified. Within one base of it there is no much larger clone, and no base qualities were kept. The V gene is TRBV7-2 and the J gene is TRBJ2-3, with 7 junctional bases fitting TRBD2. Material for sequencing was peripheral blood. This clonotype originated in a woman aged 18-29 years who had recovered from COVID-19. The CDR3 protein sequence reads: CASSPGAGVTDTQYF. The DNA reads TGTGCCAGCAGTCCCGGTGCGGGAGTGACAGATACGCAGTATTTT.